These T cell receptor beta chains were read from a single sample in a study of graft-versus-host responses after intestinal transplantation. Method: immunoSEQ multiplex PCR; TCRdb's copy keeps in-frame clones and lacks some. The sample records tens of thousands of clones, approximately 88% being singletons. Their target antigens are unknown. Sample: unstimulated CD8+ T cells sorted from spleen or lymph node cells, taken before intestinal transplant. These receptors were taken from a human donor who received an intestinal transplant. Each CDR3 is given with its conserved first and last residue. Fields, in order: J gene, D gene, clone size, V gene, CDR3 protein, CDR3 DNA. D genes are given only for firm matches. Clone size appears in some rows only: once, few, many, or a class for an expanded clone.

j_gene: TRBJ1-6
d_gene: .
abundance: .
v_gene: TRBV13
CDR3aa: CASSLVPQTNSPLHF
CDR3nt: TGTGCCAGCAGCTTAGTTCCACAGACGAATTCACCCCTCCACTTT

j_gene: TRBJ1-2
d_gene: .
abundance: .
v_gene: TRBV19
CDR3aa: CASSPTGGAHYGYTF
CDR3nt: TGTGCCAGTAGTCCGACTGGAGGGGCCCACTATGGCTACACCTTC

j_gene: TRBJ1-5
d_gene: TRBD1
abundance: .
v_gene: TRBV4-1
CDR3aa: CASSQMVGTGAQPQHF
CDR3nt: TGCGCCAGCAGCCAAATGGTCGGGACAGGGGCTCAGCCCCAGCATTTT

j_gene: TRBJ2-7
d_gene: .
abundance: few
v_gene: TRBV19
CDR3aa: CASSIGESYEQYF
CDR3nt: TGTGCCAGTAGTATCGGGGAATCCTACGAGCAGTACTTC

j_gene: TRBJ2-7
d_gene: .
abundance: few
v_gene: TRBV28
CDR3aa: CASSFRGSEQYF
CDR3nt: TGTGCCAGCAGTTTTAGGGGGTCCGAGCAGTACTTC

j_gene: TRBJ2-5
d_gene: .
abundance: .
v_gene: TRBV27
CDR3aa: CASTWRGGETQYF
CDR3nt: TGTGCCAGCACCTGGCGGGGAGGAGAGACCCAGTACTTC

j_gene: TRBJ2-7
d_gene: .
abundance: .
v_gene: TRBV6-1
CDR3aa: CASSEAREGAYEQYF
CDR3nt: TGTGCCAGCAGTGAAGCTCGTGAGGGGGCCTACGAGCAGTACTTC

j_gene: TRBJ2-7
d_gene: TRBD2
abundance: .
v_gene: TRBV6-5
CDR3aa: CASSTFTGGSYEQYF
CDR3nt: TGTGCCAGCTCTACCTTTACGGGGGGTTCCTACGAGCAGTACTTC

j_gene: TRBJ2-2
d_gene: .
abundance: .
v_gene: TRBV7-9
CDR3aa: CASSLVLWGRGNTGELFF
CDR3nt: TGTGCCAGCAGCTTAGTTCTGTGGGGCAGGGGGAACACCGGGGAGCTGTTTTTT

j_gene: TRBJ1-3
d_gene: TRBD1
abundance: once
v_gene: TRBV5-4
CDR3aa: CASSWTGGASSSGNTIYF
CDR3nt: TGTGCCAGCAGCTGGACAGGGGGCGCTTCATCTAGTGGAAACACCATATATTTT

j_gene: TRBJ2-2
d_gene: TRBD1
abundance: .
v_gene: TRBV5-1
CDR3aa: CASSPLGDRQGVGTGELFF
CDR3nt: TGCGCCAGCAGCCCCTTGGGGGACCGACAGGGGGTTGGCACCGGGGAGCTGTTTTTT

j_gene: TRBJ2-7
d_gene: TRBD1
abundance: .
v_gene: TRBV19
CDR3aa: CASSPRDREPYEQYF
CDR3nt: TGTGCCAGTAGTCCCCGGGACAGAGAACCCTACGAGCAGTACTTC

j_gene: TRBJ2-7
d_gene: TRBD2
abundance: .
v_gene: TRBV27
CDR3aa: CASSLSISGGIEQYF
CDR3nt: TGTGCCAGCAGTTTATCAATTAGCGGGGGCATAGAGCAGTACTTC

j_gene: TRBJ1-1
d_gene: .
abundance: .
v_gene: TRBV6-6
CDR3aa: CASSYITGTNTEAFF
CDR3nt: TGTGCCAGCAGTTACATCACAGGGACGAACACTGAAGCTTTCTTT

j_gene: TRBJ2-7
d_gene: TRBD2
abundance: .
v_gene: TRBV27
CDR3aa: CASSLAGGREQYF
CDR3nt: TGTGCCAGCAGTTTAGCGGGAGGCAGGGAGCAGTACTTC

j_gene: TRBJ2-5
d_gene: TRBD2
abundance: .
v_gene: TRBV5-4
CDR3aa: CASSWGLEGETQYF
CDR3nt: TGTGCCAGCAGCTGGGGACTAGAGGGGGAGACCCAGTACTTC

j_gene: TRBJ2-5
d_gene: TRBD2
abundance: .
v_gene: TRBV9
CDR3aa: CASSVVSTSGKETQYF
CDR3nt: TGTGCCAGCAGCGTAGTTTCGACTAGCGGTAAAGAGACCCAGTACTTC

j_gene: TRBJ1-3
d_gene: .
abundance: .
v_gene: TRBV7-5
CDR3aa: CARSLLGLSGNTIYF
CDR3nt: TGTGCCAGAAGCTTATTGGGCCTCTCTGGAAACACCATATATTTT

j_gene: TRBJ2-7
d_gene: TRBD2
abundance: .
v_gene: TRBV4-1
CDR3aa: CASSLLAGGTYEQYF
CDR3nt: TGCGCCAGCAGCCTGTTAGCGGGAGGTACCTACGAGCAGTACTTC

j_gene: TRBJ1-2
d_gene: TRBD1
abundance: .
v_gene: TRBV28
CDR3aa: CASSLRDRGVVYGYTF
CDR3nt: TGTGCCAGCAGCCTCCGGGACAGGGGAGTGGTCTATGGCTACACCTTC

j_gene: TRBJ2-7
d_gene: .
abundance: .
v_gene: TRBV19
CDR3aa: CASSTRHRDEQYF
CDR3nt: TGTGCCAGTAGTACCCGCCACAGGGACGAGCAGTACTTC

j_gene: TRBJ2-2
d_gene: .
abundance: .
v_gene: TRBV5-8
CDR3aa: CARGHFVTGELFF
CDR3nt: TGTGCCAGAGGACATTTCGTGACCGGGGAGCTGTTTTTT

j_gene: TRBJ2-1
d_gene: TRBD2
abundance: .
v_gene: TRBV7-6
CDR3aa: CASSQGLAGGLYNEQFF
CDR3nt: TGTGCCAGCAGCCAAGGACTAGCGGGGGGCCTCTACAATGAGCAGTTCTTC